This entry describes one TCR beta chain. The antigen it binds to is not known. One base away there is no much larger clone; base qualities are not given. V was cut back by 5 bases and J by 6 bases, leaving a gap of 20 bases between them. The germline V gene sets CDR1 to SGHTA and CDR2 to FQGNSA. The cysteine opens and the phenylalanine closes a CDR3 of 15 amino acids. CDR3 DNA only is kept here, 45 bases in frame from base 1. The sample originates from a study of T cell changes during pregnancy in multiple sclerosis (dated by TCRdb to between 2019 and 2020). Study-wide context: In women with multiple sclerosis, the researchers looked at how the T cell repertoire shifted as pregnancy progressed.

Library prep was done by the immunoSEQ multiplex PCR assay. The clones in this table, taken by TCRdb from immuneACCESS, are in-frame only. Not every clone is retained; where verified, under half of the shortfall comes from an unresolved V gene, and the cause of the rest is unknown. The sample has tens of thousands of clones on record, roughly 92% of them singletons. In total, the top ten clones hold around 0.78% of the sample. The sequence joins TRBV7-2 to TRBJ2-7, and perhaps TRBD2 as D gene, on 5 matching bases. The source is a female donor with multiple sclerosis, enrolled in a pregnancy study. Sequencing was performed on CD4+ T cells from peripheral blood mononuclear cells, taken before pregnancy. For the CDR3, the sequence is CASSREGHPSLEQYF. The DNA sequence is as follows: TGTGCCAGCAGCAGAGAGGGCCACCCGTCACTCGAGCAGTACTTC.